This T cell receptor (beta chain) is from a study of T cell responses to AZD1222 COVID-19 vaccine. Repertoires were generated with immunoSEQ multiplex PCR, while TCRdb's copy carries only in-frame clones and drops some. This table holds roughly 78,000 clones, 70% to 85% found once. This clone was recorded a few times. The CDR3 is 12 residues long. V gave up 11 bases and J gave up 4 bases; unmatched junction bases: 4. Germline V gene lookup returns CDR1 SEHNR and CDR2 FQNEAQ (reference sequence). The chain is built from TRBV7-9 and TRBJ1-5; 8 bases line up with TRBD1. The specimen was peripheral blood, collected on day 0 of AZD1222 vaccination. The TCR was taken from an adult in good health. CDR3 protein: CAGGTGNQPQHF. In DNA form, the CDR3 reads TGTGCCGGGGGGACAGGAAATCAGCCCCAGCATTTT.